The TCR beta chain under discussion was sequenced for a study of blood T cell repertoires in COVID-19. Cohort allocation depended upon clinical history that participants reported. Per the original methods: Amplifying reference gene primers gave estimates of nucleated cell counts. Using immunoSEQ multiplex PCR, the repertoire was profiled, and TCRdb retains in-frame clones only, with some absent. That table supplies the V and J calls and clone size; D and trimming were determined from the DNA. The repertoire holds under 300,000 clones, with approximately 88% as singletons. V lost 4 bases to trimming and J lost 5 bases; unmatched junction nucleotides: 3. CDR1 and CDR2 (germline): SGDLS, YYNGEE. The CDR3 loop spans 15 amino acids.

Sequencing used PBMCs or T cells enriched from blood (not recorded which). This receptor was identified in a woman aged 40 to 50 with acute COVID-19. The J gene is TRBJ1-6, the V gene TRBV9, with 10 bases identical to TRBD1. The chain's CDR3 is CASSPGQGNNSPLHF. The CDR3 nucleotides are TGTGCCAGCAGCCCGGGACAGGGGAATAATTCACCCCTCCACTTT.